This record covers a single TCR beta chain. Antigen specificity is unknown. Germline V gene lookup returns CDR1 LNHDA and CDR2 SQIVND (reference sequence). The ends were cut back, 7 bases at V and 6 bases at J, with 16 bases in the middle. There are 14 residues in the CDR3. These data belong to a study of vaccination effects on CD4 cells after COVID-19. In the study overall: Peptide-pool stimulation followed by sequencing identified expanded antigen-specific CD4+ clonotypes in the ViraFEST assay. Study-level results: Marked clonal contraction was seen in infection- and vaccine-induced clones late after vaccination. There was only 1 of 255 vaccine-induced clones in healthy vaccinees that cross-reacted with common cold coronaviruses.

It was after more than 8 days of culture that CD4+ T cells were isolated. Absence of prior SARS-CoV-2 infection characterized the vaccine recipients, who showed negative nucleocapsid antibodies. Libraries were prepared by immunoSEQ multiplex PCR; TCRdb keeps only in-frame clonotypes and omits some of them. The table has about 38,000 clones, 82% seen once. Here the sequenced sample was CD4+ T cells from PBMCs cultured without peptide, taken before COVID-19 vaccination. The chain carries TRBV19 and TRBJ1-5; tentatively, D is TRBD1 (6 bases). This TCR was recovered from a human donor who received a COVID-19 vaccine. CDR3 in DNA: TGTGCCAGTAAGCGGGAACAGGGTCCTCAGCCCCAGCATTTT. It translates to CASKREQGPQPQHF.